What follows are 19 T cell receptor beta chains derived from one specimen sequenced in a study of T cell responses to AZD1222 COVID-19 vaccine. Method: immunoSEQ multiplex PCR; TCRdb's copy keeps in-frame clones and lacks some. The sample lists approximately 140,000 clones; roughly 87% were seen once. The specimen comprised peripheral blood, sampled on day 0 of AZD1222 vaccination. These receptors were obtained from an adult in good health.

This clone was picked up one time. The chain links TRBV7-9 to TRBJ1-1; D is possibly TRBD1 (6 bases). From germline, CDR1 is SEHNR and CDR2 FQNEAQ (reference sequence). This CDR3 is built from 12 residues. Trimming cost V 4 bases and J 5 bases, with 8 bases left between them. CDR3 in amino acids: CASSSGATEAFF. CDR3 DNA sequence: TGTGCCAGCAGCTCAGGGGCGACTGAAGCTTTCTTT.

The chain combines TRBV7-3 with TRBJ1-5; D unresolved. Germline V gene sequence: CDR1 SGHTA, CDR2 FQGTGA. V lost 1 base and J 0 bases, leaving 1 base between the germline ends. The length of the CDR3 is 13 residues. The CDR3 DNA follows: TGTGCCAGCAGCTTAAATAGCAATCAGCCCCAGCATTTT. Translation: CASSLNSNQPQHF.

The V call is TRBV28, the J call TRBJ2-2; 8 bases are a match to TRBD2. Trimming at V came to 7 bases and at J to 2 bases, leaving 12 bases not matched to a gene. The CDR3 spans 17 residues. Germline V gene lookup returns CDR1 MDHEN and CDR2 SYDVKM. Here the CDR3 reads CASKKDAGGPNTGELFF. CDR3 DNA: TGTGCCAGCAAAAAGGACGCGGGGGGCCCTAACACCGGGGAGCTGTTTTTT.

The V and J genes are TRBV19 and TRBJ2-2, with TRBD2 identical over 8 bases. CDR3 size: 15 residues. V dropped 2 bases and J dropped 4; count of bases not matched to a gene: 3. Per the germline V gene, CDR1 is LNHDA and CDR2 is SQIVND (reference sequence). The CDR3 DNA is TGTGCCAGTAGTATAATAGCGGGGTCCACCGGGGAGCTGTTTTTT. Translating gives CASSIIAGSTGELFF.

The V gene is TRBV6-5, the J gene TRBJ1-5; unclear D gene. V was trimmed by 0 bases and J by 1 base, leaving 7 bases between them. Germline V gene sequence: CDR1 MNHEY, CDR2 SVGAGI. The CDR3 has 15 amino acids. The CDR3 sequence: CASSYSYGSNQPQHF. The CDR3, as DNA: TGTGCCAGCAGTTACTCATACGGAAGCAATCAGCCCCAGCATTTT.

The gene calls are TRBV6-2 or TRBV6-3 and TRBJ2-7, with D unclear. V shed 2 bases and J shed 6 bases, with 20 bases lying between them. Germline CDR1 reads MNHEY; CDR2 reads SVGEGT. This CDR3 is 16 amino acids long. CDR3 sequence: CASSYPPRDPRSEQYF. Written as DNA, the CDR3 is TGTGCCAGCAGTTACCCCCCTCGCGACCCACGGAGCGAGCAGTACTTC.

The genes are TRBV10-3 and TRBJ2-5; D may match TRBD1 or TRBD2 (5 bases each). V was shortened by 6 bases and J by 5 bases, with 16 bases between the two germline ends. Germline V gene sequence: CDR1 ENHRY, CDR2 SYGVKD. This CDR3 is built from 14 residues. The chain's CDR3 is CAIRPSRGGETQYF. CDR3 nucleotides: TGTGCCATCAGGCCGTCTCGGGGCGGGGAGACCCAGTACTTC.

The CDR3 is CASSPANGNTIYF. The CDR3 region has the DNA TGTGCCAGCAGCCCCGCGAATGGAAACACCATATATTTT. J is TRBJ1-3 and V is TRBV7-9; D uncertain. V lost 5 bases and J lost 3, with 8 bases in between. The CDR3 covers 13 residues. Germline V gene lookup returns CDR1 SEHNR and CDR2 FQNEAQ (reference sequence).

The chain recombines TRBV28 with TRBJ2-7; 7 bases are a match to TRBD1. The CDR3 contains 14 residues. Trimming removed 6 bases from V and 1 base from J; junction bases left unmatched: 6. From germline, CDR1 is MDHEN and CDR2 SYDVKM. The CDR3 DNA is TGTGCCAGCAGCCCTCCAGGGGGTTCCTACGAGCAGTACTTC. This sequence encodes CASSPPGGSYEQYF.

V usage is TRBV7-8 and J usage is TRBJ2-2; D is perhaps TRBD1 (5 bases). Germline CDR1 SGHVS, CDR2 FQNEAQ. Trimming cost V 1 base and J 5 bases, with 8 bases left between them. The CDR3 is made up of 14 amino acids. The DNA for the CDR3 is TGTGCCAGCAGCTTAGTAGGGGATACCGGGGAGCTGTTTTTT. This encodes CASSLVGDTGELFF.

In its sample, this clone was seen once. CDR3 bases: TGTGCCAGCAGCTTGAGGAACCGGGACAGAAAGAACACTGAAGCTTTCTTT. This translates into CASSLRNRDRKNTEAFF. J is TRBJ1-1 and V is TRBV7-2, with 7 bases identical to TRBD1. The CDR3 runs to 17 residues. Germline V CDR1 and CDR2: SGHTA, FQGNSA. With 3 bases clipped from V and 1 base from J, the junction kept 11 bases outside the gene matches.

This clone has just a few counts. The chain combines TRBV3-1 (or the pseudogene TRBV3-2) with TRBJ1-6; a possible D gene is TRBD1 (5 bases). Between the trimmed V and J ends, which lost 4 bases and 8 bases, there was a span of 9 bases. Germline CDR1 reads LGHDT; CDR2 reads YNNKEL (reference sequence). The CDR3 loop spans 13 amino acids. CDR3 sequence (DNA): TGTGCCAGCAGCCTTAAAGGGGATTCACCCCTCCACTTT. It yields the protein CASSLKGDSPLHF.

CDR3: CASSQAGGQGGNIQYF. The CDR3 DNA reads TGCGCCAGCAGCCAAGCCGGGGGACAGGGTGGAAACATTCAGTACTTC. The V and J genes are TRBV4-1 and TRBJ2-4; 9 bases map to TRBD1. CDR3 size: 16 residues. The V gene's germline CDR1 is MGHRA and CDR2 YSYEKL. The junction had 7 bases not matched to a gene; V was cut back by 1 base and J by 6 bases.

The chain joins TRBV19 to TRBJ2-7; 12 nucleotides align to TRBD2. The germline V gene encodes CDR1 LNHDA and CDR2 SQIVND (reference sequence). Germline trimming cut 3 bases from V and 4 bases from J; bases unmatched to any gene: 7. This CDR3 is 16 amino acids long. CDR3 in amino acids: CASSISLAGGGYEQYF. Written as DNA, the CDR3 is TGTGCCAGTAGTATCTCACTAGCGGGAGGAGGTTACGAGCAGTACTTC.

The DNA for the CDR3 is TGTGCCAGCAGTTTATTGGGGCGGCGAACTGAAGCTTTCTTT. Its protein is CASSLLGRRTEAFF. The chain couples TRBV27 to TRBJ1-1; D might be TRBD1 (5 bases). This CDR3 is 14 amino acids long. Germline assignment: CDR1 MNHEY and CDR2 SMNVEV (reference sequence). Trimming removed 1 base at V and 5 bases at J, with 11 bases between.

CDR3 region: CASSLTSGISGETQYF. The DNA of the CDR3 is TGTGCCAGCAGTTTAACTAGCGGGATATCGGGAGAGACCCAGTACTTC. The rearrangement uses TRBV28 and TRBJ2-5; 10 nucleotides line up with TRBD2. CDR3 length: 16 amino acids. V lost 2 bases to trimming and J lost 4 bases; unmatched junction nucleotides: 7. The germline V gene encodes CDR1 MDHEN and CDR2 SYDVKM.

The chain uses TRBV7-2 and TRBJ2-7; no definite D call. The CDR3 runs 14 residues. V was clipped by 6 bases and J by 4 bases, with 16 bases between them. Germline loops: CDR1 SGHTA, CDR2 FQGNSA. The CDR3 region is CASSPRPSWYEQYF. The CDR3 nucleotides read TGTGCCAGCAGTCCCAGGCCCAGCTGGTACGAGCAGTACTTC.

The chain joins TRBV29-1 to TRBJ2-3; 9 bases match TRBD1. The CDR3 sequence is 14 residues long. V lost 4 bases to trimming and J lost 7 bases; unmatched junction nucleotides: 9. In germline, CDR1 is SQVTM, CDR2 ANQGSEA. Written as DNA, the CDR3 is TGCAGCGTTGGAACCGGGACAGGGTCAAATACGCAGTATTTT. As protein: CSVGTGTGSNTQYF.

This clone was seen just once. The CDR3 DNA follows: TGTGCCAGCTCACCCAGATCCTACGAGCAGTACTTC. Translating gives CASSPRSYEQYF. The V gene is TRBV18, the J gene TRBJ2-7, with D unclear. The V end lost 3 bases, the J end lost 1 base, and 4 bases lay between the germline ends. CDR1 is KGHSH and CDR2 is LQKENI in the germline V gene. This CDR3 spans 12 amino acids.